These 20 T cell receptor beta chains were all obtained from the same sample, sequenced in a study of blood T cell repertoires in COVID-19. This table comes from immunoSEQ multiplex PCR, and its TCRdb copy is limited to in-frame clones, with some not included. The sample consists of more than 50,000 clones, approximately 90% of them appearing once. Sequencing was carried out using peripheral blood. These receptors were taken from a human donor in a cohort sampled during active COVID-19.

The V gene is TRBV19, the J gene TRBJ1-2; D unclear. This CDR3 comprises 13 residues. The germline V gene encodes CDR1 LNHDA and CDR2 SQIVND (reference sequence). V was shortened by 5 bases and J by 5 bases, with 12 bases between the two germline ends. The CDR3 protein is CASSDQRRYGYTF. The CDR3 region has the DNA TGTGCCAGTAGTGATCAGAGGAGGTATGGCTACACCTTC.

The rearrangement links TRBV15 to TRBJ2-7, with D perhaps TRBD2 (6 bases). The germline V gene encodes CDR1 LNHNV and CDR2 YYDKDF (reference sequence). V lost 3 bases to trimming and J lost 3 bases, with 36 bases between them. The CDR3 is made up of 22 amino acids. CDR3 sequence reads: CATSSGRLNTSSNRLMGYEQYF. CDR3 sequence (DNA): TGTGCCACCAGCAGTGGAAGACTGAACACTAGCTCCAACCGTCTTATGGGCTACGAGCAGTACTTC.

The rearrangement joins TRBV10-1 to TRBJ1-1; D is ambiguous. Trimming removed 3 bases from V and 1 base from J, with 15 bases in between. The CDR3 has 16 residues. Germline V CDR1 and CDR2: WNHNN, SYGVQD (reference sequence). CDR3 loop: CASSELKVQQNTEAFF. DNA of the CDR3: TGCGCCAGCAGTGAATTAAAGGTACAGCAGAACACTGAAGCTTTCTTT.

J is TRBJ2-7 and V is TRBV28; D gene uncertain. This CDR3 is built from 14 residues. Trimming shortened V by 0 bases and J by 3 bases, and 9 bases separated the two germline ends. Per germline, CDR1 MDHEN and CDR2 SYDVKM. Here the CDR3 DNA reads TGTGCCAGCAGTTTATGGGGCAGGTACTACGAGCAGTACTTC. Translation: CASSLWGRYYEQYF.

CDR3 in amino acids: CASSQGVAGGPLGTQYF. In nucleotides, the CDR3 is TGTGCCAGCAGCCAAGGAGTAGCGGGAGGGCCATTGGGTACGCAGTATTTT. The chain links TRBV4-2 to TRBJ2-3, with TRBD2 matching 11 bases. Germline CDR1 reads LGHNA; CDR2 reads YNFKEQ. The V segment lost 1 base and the J segment 8 bases; nucleotides outside the gene matches: 11. The CDR3 is 17 residues long.

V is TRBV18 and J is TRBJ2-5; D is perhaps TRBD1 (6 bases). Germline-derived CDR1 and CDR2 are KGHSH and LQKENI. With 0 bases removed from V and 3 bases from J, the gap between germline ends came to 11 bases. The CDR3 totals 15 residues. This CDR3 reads CASSPPIRQEETQYF. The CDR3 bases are TGTGCCAGCTCACCACCGATAAGACAGGAAGAGACCCAGTACTTC.

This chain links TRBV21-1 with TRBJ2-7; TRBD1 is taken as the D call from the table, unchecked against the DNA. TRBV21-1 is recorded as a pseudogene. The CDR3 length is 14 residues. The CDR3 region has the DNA TGTGCCAGCAGCAAAGTAGACAGCTTCGACGAGCAGTACTTC. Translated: CASSKVDSFDEQYF.

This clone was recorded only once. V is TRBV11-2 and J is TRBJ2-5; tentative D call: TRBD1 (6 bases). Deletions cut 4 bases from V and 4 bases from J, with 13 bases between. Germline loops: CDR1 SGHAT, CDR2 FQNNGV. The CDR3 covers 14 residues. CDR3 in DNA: TGTGCCAGCAGCTACAGGGCTCCGGGAGAGACCCAGTACTTC. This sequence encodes CASSYRAPGETQYF.

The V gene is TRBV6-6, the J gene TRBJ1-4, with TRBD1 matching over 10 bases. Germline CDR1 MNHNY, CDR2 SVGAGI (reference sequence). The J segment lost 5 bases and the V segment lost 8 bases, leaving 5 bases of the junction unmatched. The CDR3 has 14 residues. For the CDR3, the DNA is TGTGCCAGCTTGCCGGGACAGGGGAATGAAAAACTGTTTTTT. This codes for CASLPGQGNEKLFF.

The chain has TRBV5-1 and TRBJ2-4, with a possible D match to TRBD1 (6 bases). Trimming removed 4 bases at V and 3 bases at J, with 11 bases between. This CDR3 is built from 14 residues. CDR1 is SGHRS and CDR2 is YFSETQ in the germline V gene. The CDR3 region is CASSPEDSKNIQYF. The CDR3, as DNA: TGCGCCAGCAGCCCAGAGGACAGCAAAAACATTCAGTACTTC.

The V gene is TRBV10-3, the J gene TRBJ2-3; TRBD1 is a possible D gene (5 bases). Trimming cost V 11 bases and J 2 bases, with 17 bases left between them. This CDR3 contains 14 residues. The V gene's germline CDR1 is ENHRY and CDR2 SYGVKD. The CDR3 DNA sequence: TGTGCCGCGAGTCGCGACAGCCTCACAGATACGCAGTATTTT. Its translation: CAASRDSLTDTQYF.

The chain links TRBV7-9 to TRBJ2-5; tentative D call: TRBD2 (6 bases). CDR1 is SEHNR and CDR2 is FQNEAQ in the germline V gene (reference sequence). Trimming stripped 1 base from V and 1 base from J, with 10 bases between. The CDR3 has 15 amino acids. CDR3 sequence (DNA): TGTGCCAGCAGCTTAGTGGCTAGCGCCCAAGAGACCCAGTACTTC. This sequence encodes CASSLVASAQETQYF.

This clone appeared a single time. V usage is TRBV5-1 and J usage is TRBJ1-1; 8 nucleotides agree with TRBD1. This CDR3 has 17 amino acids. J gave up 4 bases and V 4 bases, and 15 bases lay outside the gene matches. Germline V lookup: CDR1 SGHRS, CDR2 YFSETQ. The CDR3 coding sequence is TGCGCCAGCAGCCAAGCCCGACAGGGGAACGTGGTCACTGAAGCTTTCTTT. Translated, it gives CASSQARQGNVVTEAFF.

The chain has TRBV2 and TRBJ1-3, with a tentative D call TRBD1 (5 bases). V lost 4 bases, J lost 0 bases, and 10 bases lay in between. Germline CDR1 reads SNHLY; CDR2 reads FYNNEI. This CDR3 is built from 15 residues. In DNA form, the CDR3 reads TGTGCCAGCAGTGGACAGACCTACTCTGGAAACACCATATATTTT. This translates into CASSGQTYSGNTIYF.

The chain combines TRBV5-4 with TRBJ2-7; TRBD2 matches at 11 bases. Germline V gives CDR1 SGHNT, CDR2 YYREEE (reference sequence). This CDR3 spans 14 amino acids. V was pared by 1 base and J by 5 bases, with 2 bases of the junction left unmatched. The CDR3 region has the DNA TGTGCCAGCAGCTTGACTAGCGGGAGCAACGAGCAGTACTTC. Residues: CASSLTSGSNEQYF.

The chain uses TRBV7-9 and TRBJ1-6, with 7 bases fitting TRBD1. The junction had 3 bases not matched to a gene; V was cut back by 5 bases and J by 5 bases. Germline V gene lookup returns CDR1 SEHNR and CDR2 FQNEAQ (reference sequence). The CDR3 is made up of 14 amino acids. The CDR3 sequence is CASSRTGDNSPLHF. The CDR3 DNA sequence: TGTGCCAGCAGCCGAACAGGGGATAATTCACCCCTCCACTTT.

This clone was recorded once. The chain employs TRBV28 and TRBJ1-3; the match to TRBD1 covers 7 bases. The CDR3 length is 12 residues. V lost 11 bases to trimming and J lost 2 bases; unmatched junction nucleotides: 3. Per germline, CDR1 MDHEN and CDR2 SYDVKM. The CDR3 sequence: CASGQAGNTIYF. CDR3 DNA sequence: TGTGCCTCCGGACAGGCTGGAAACACCATATATTTT.

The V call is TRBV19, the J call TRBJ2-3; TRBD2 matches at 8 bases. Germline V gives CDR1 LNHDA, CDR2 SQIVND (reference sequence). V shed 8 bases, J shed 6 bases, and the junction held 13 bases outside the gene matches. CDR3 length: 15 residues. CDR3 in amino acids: CASGPGGPPLDTQYF. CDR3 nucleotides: TGTGCCAGTGGTCCGGGAGGGCCCCCTTTGGATACGCAGTATTTT. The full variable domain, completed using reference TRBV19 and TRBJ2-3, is DGGITQSPKYLFRKEGQNVTLSCEQNLNHDAMYWYRQDPGQGLRLIYYSQIVNDFQKGDIAEGYSVSREKKESFPLTVTSAQKNPTAFYLCASGPGGPPLDTQYFGPGTRLTVL.

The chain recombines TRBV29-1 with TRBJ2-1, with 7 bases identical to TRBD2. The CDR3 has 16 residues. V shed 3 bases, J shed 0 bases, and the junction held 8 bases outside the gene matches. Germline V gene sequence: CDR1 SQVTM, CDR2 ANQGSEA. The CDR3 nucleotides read TGCAGCGTTGAGAAGCGGGACTCTTTCTCCTACAATGAGCAGTTCTTC. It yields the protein CSVEKRDSFSYNEQFF.

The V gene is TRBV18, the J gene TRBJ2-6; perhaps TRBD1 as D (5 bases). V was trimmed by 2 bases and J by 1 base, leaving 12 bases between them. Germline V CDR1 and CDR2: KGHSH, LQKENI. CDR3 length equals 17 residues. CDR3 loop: CASSPRSQGSGANVLTF. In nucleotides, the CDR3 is TGTGCCAGCTCACCAAGGTCCCAGGGTTCTGGGGCCAACGTCCTGACTTTC.